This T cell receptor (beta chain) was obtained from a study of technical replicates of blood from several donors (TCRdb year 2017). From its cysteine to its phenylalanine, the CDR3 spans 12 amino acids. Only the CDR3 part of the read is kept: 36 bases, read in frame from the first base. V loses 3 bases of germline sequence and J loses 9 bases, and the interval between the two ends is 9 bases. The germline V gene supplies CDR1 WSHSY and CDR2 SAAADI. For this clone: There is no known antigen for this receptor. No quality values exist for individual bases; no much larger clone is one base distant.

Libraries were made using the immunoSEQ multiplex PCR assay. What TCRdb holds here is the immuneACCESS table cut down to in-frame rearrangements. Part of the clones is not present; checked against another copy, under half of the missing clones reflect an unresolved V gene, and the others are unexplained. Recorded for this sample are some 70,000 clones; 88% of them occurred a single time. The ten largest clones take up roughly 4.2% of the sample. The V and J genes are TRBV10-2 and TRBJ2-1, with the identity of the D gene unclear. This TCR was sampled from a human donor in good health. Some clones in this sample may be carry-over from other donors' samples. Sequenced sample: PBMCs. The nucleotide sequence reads TGCGCCAGCAGTGAAATTTTCGGTGAGCAGTTCTTC. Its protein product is CASSEIFGEQFF.